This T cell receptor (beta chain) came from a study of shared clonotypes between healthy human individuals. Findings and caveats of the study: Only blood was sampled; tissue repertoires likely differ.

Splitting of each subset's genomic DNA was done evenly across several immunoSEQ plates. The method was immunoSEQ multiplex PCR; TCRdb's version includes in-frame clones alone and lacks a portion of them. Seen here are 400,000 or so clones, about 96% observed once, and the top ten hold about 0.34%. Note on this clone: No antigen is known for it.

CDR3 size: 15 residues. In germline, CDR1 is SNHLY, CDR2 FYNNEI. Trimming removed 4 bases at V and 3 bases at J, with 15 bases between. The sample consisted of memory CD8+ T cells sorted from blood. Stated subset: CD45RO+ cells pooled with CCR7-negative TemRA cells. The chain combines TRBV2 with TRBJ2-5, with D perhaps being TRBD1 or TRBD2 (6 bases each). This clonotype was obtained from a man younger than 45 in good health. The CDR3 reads CASSGTRGGEETQYF. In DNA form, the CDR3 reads TGTGCCAGCAGTGGAACCAGGGGAGGCGAAGAGACCCAGTACTTC.